This record covers a single T cell receptor (beta chain). Antigen: not known. The data were taken from a study of cytomegalovirus exposure and HLA in healthy donors. Study-wide points: A few CMV-associated chains proved CMV antigen-specific in vitro.

This CDR3 is built from 15 residues. J lost 0 bases, V lost 6 bases, and 2 bases had no gene match. Germline loops: CDR1 SGHDN, CDR2 FVKESK. The method was immunoSEQ multiplex PCR; TCRdb's version includes in-frame clones alone and lacks a portion of them. The table has 95,000 to 150,000 clones, about 96% seen once. Material for sequencing was PBMCs. The TCR originated in a man between 18 and 29 years old in good health and CMV-seronegative. V usage is TRBV14 and J usage is TRBJ2-1, with 10 bases lining up with TRBD1. In DNA, the CDR3 is TGTGCCAGCAGGAGACAGGGGGCCTCCTACAATGAGCAGTTCTTC. It translates to CASRRQGASYNEQFF.